The 27 T cell receptor beta chains reported below all come from one sample, sequenced in a study of cytomegalovirus exposure and HLA in healthy donors. 60 Vbeta and 13 Jbeta primers were used in PCR. Profiled with immunoSEQ multiplex PCR; TCRdb holds only in-frame clones, not every one. The sample has some 130,000 clones, 82% seen once; the top ten hold approximately 1.1%. Specimen: PBMCs. These receptors came from a boy aged 5 to 17 in good health and CMV-seronegative.

This rearrangement joins TRBV7-2 to TRBJ2-1; 8 bases line up with TRBD2. J gave up 5 bases and V 5 bases, and 14 bases lay outside the gene matches. CDR1 SGHTA and CDR2 FQGNSA come from the germline V gene. The CDR3 runs to 17 residues. CDR3 DNA: TGTGCCAGCAGCCCCTGGGGGGGCGGGAGGCCAAACAATGAGCAGTTCTTC. Encoded protein: CASSPWGGGRPNNEQFF. Using reference TRBV7-2 and TRBJ2-1 for the parts outside the CDR3, the full variable domain is GAGVSQSPSNKVTEKGKDVELRCDPISGHTALYWYRQSLGQGLEFLIYFQGNSAPDKSGLPSDRFSAERTGGSVSTLTIQRTQQEDSAVYLCASSPWGGGRPNNEQFFGPGTRLTVL.

The chain couples TRBV7-7 to TRBJ1-4; weak D call: TRBD1 (5 bases). The CDR3 runs 14 residues. The ends were cut back, 5 bases at V and 7 bases at J, with 14 bases in the middle. Germline assignment: CDR1 SSHAT and CDR2 FNYEAQ (reference sequence). CDR3 in amino acids: CASSPGTGVEKLFF. The DNA for the CDR3 is TGTGCCAGCAGCCCAGGGACGGGGGTTGAAAAACTGTTTTTT.

The chain is built from TRBV20-1 and TRBJ1-2; maybe TRBD1 (6 bases). Germline CDR1 reads DFQATT; CDR2 reads SNEGSKA (reference sequence). V was trimmed by 5 bases and J by 3 bases, leaving 7 bases between them. This CDR3 region has 11 residues. CDR3 sequence: CSAPGDYGYTF. In DNA, the CDR3 is TGCAGTGCTCCAGGGGACTATGGCTACACCTTC.

The table lists this clone with a few counts. The chain recombines TRBV30 with TRBJ1-3, with TRBD1 matching over 9 bases. The germline gives CDR1 GTSNPN, CDR2 SVGIG (reference sequence). This CDR3 spans 13 amino acids. V was pared by 5 bases and J by 8 bases, with 7 bases of the junction left unmatched. The CDR3 coding sequence is TGTGCCTGGGAGAAACAGGGGGCCGACACCATATATTTT. Translated: CAWEKQGADTIYF.

The CDR3 DNA reads TGCGCCAGCAGCCAAGATCAGGCTAGCCCCCCTAGGAATGAGCAGTTCTTC. Translated: CASSQDQASPPRNEQFF. V usage is TRBV4-1 and J usage is TRBJ2-1, with D tentatively TRBD2 (5 bases). The CDR3 spans 17 residues. Trimming left V 0 bases short and J 7 bases short, with 19 bases between. CDR1 and CDR2 (germline): MGHRA, YSYEKL.

This clone turned up a few times. V gene TRBV2 combines with J gene TRBJ2-3, with D perhaps TRBD1 (5 bases). V lost 3 bases to trimming and J lost 0 bases, with 10 bases between them. Germline lookup yields CDR1 SNHLY and CDR2 FYNNEI. There are 15 residues in the CDR3. The CDR3 spells CASSDVTASTDTQYF. Here the CDR3 DNA reads TGTGCCAGCAGTGATGTGACAGCTAGCACAGATACGCAGTATTTT.

This chain joins TRBV4-1 and TRBJ1-2; D gene uncertain. The CDR3 runs 17 residues. The germline V gene encodes CDR1 MGHRA and CDR2 YSYEKL. The V end was cut by 0 bases, the J end by 0 bases, with 14 bases between. CDR3 protein: CASSQDLALRANYGYTF. The CDR3 bases are TGCGCCAGCAGCCAAGATCTCGCCCTCCGGGCTAACTATGGCTACACCTTC.

This rearrangement joins TRBV27 to TRBJ2-1; D is ambiguous. Per germline, CDR1 MNHEY and CDR2 SMNVEV (reference sequence). The CDR3 contains 14 residues. V lost 0 bases and J 3 bases, leaving 6 bases between the germline ends. CDR3 nucleotide sequence: TGTGCCAGCAGTTTATCACTACTCTACAATGAGCAGTTCTTC. Its translation: CASSLSLLYNEQFF.

This clone showed up just a few times. The chain uses TRBV6-1 and TRBJ1-4; the D is unclear. Germline V gives CDR1 MNHNS, CDR2 SASEGT. The CDR3 is made up of 13 amino acids. V dropped 4 bases and J dropped 8 bases, with 11 bases sitting between them. DNA for the CDR3: TGTGCCAGCAGTGCGGGCGGGAAGGAAAAACTGTTTTTT. Protein: CASSAGGKEKLFF.

This clone was found once. The chain couples TRBV4-1 to TRBJ1-1, with D tentatively TRBD1 (6 bases). This CDR3 is 14 amino acids long. CDR1 is MGHRA, CDR2 YSYEKL, per germline. Trimming took off 4 bases at V and 5 bases at J, with 14 bases between the two ends. The CDR3 here is CASSLPGGRTEAFF. CDR3 nucleotides: TGCGCCAGCAGCCTACCCGGGGGGCGAACTGAAGCTTTCTTT.

The gene calls are TRBV18 and TRBJ2-7; no reliable D call. This CDR3 is built from 16 residues. CDR1 is KGHSH and CDR2 is LQKENI in the germline V gene. V lost 2 bases to trimming and J lost 2 bases, with 16 bases between them. CDR3 sequence: CASSPAEKLVTYEQYF. The CDR3 DNA reads as TGTGCCAGCTCACCAGCGGAGAAGCTGGTCACCTACGAGCAGTACTTC. The full variable domain, in which reference TRBV18 and TRBJ2-7 provide the parts outside the CDR3, is NAGVMQNPRHLVRRRGQEARLRCSPMKGHSHVYWYRQLPEEGLKFMVYLQKENIIDESGMPKERFSAEFPKEGPSILRIQQVVRGDSAAYFCASSPAEKLVTYEQYFGPGTRLTVT.

The chain is built from TRBV29-1 and TRBJ2-5; 7 nucleotides agree with TRBD1. The CDR3 extends over 14 amino acids. Looked up from germline, CDR1 is SQVTM and CDR2 is ANQGSEA. V lost 6 bases and J lost 5; bases outside the gene matches: 12. CDR3 loop: CSVNKQGMMETQYF. In nucleotides, the CDR3 is TGCAGCGTGAACAAACAGGGGATGATGGAGACCCAGTACTTC.

The rearrangement links TRBV11-3 to TRBJ2-3; 9 positions agree with TRBD1. V was clipped by 2 bases and J by 6 bases; unmatched bases: 9. Germline V gives CDR1 SGHNT, CDR2 YENEEA. The CDR3 sequence is 16 residues long. The CDR3 bases are TGTGCCAGCAGCTTATCGCCCGGGACAGGGTTGGATACGCAGTATTTT. As protein: CASSLSPGTGLDTQYF.

The gene calls are TRBV7-2 and TRBJ2-1; 10 bases are shared with TRBD2. The CDR3 has 16 amino acids. Germline V lookup: CDR1 SGHTA, CDR2 FQGNSA. V lost 4 bases and J lost 5; bases outside the gene matches: 8. The CDR3 sequence is CASSSPVSGGNNEQFF. CDR3 nucleotide sequence: TGTGCCAGCAGCTCCCCGGTTAGCGGGGGGAACAATGAGCAGTTCTTC.

V is TRBV9 and J is TRBJ1-1; D might be TRBD1 (5 bases). Germline lookup yields CDR1 SGDLS and CDR2 YYNGEE. The V end lost 4 bases, the J end lost 1 base, and 11 bases lay between the germline ends. CDR3 size: 14 residues. CDR3 nucleotides: TGTGCCAGCAGCACAGGCGGGGGGAACACTGAAGCTTTCTTT. Its translation: CASSTGGGNTEAFF.

This clone showed up just once. The V and J genes are TRBV7-9 and TRBJ1-1; D gene unclear. The CDR3 is 14 residues long. Germline V gives CDR1 SEHNR, CDR2 FQNEAQ (reference sequence). Trimming left V 1 base short and J 3 bases short, with 9 bases between. The DNA for the CDR3 is TGTGCCAGCAGCTTAGGTCTAAGCCACACTGAAGCTTTCTTT. Its protein product is CASSLGLSHTEAFF.

The chain has TRBV6-5 and TRBJ1-5, with TRBD1 matching over 8 bases. Germline V gene data show CDR1 as MNHEY and CDR2 as SVGAGI. V was clipped by 4 bases and J by 6 bases; unmatched bases: 5. The CDR3 contains 14 residues. The chain's CDR3 is CASSFDRGSQPQHF. The CDR3 nucleotides read TGTGCCAGCAGTTTCGACAGGGGCAGTCAGCCCCAGCATTTT.

A note on this clone: One end of the junction fails to match germline, which may point to a read error. The V gene is TRBV7-2, the J gene TRBJ2-1; 10 nucleotides agree with TRBD2. This CDR3 comprises 13 residues. Germline V gene sequence: CDR1 SGHTA, CDR2 FQGNSA. CDR3 amino acids: CASSLAGALSEFF. The CDR3 DNA sequence: TGTGCCAGCAGCCTAGCGGGAGCGCTGAGTGAGTTCTTC.

The V gene is TRBV18, the J gene TRBJ1-1; tentatively, D is TRBD1 (6 bases). From germline, CDR1 is KGHSH and CDR2 LQKENI. Trimming removed 2 bases from V and 1 base from J, with 14 bases in between. The CDR3 contains 16 residues. CDR3 DNA sequence: TGTGCCAGCTCACCAAGTGTTCAGGGGCGGAACACTGAAGCTTTCTTT. Protein sequence: CASSPSVQGRNTEAFF.

As concerns this clone: Other DNA sequences in the same sample also yield this CDR3. V is TRBV6-5 and J is TRBJ2-7; 10 bases are a match to TRBD1. J gave up 2 bases and V 5 bases, and 3 bases lay outside the gene matches. The CDR3 is 14 residues long. Germline V gene lookup returns CDR1 MNHEY and CDR2 SVGAGI. The CDR3 DNA reads TGTGCCAGCAGTCTAGGACAGGGGGCCTACGAGCAGTACTTC. Protein sequence: CASSLGQGAYEQYF.

In its sample, this clone was seen a few times. This chain links TRBV5-1 with TRBJ1-1, with a possible D match to TRBD1 (6 bases). V lost 1 base and J 3 bases, leaving 10 bases between the germline ends. The CDR3 covers 14 residues. Germline loops: CDR1 SGHRS, CDR2 YFSETQ. In DNA form, the CDR3 reads TGCGCCAGCAGCTTGTACAACAGGGACACTGAAGCTTTCTTT. It encodes CASSLYNRDTEAFF. The whole variable domain, remainder taken from reference TRBV5-1 and TRBJ1-1, is KAGVTQTPRYLIKTRGQQVTLSCSPISGHRSVSWYQQTPGQGLQFLFEYFSETQRNKGNFPGRFSGRQFSNSRSEMNVSTLELGDSALYLCASSLYNRDTEAFFGQGTRLTVV.

The J gene is TRBJ2-7, the V gene TRBV5-1, with D possibly being TRBD2 (6 bases). The V gene lost 0 bases and the J gene lost 3 bases, with 16 bases spanning the gap. The CDR3 has 16 amino acids. Per germline, CDR1 SGHRS and CDR2 YFSETQ. The CDR3 DNA reads TGCGCCAGCAGCTTGGACGGGGGAGGCAATTACTACGAGCAGTACTTC. The encoded protein is CASSLDGGGNYYEQYF.

The rearrangement uses TRBV27 and TRBJ1-1; no clear D. From germline, CDR1 is MNHEY and CDR2 SMNVEV (reference sequence). V dropped 1 base and J dropped 4 bases, with 10 bases sitting between them. The CDR3 totals 14 residues. The CDR3 reads CASSLWAGPTEAFF. The CDR3 DNA follows: TGTGCCAGCAGTTTATGGGCGGGTCCCACTGAAGCTTTCTTT.

The chain couples TRBV7-8 to TRBJ1-2; possible D gene TRBD1, 5 bases. Germline V lookup: CDR1 SGHVS, CDR2 FQNEAQ. This CDR3 has 13 amino acids. Trimming cost V 10 bases and J 4 bases, with 16 bases left between them. The CDR3 DNA follows: TGTGCCACCGCCGGAGGGGCTCCCTATGGCTACACCTTC. It specifies CATAGGAPYGYTF.

The rearrangement joins TRBV5-1 to TRBJ1-5; D ambiguous. Trimming removed 0 bases at V and 2 bases at J, with 9 bases between. Germline lookup yields CDR1 SGHRS and CDR2 YFSETQ. The CDR3 has 15 amino acids. The CDR3 reads CASSLDGIGNQPQHF. The CDR3 DNA reads TGCGCCAGCAGCTTGGACGGGATTGGCAATCAGCCCCAGCATTTT. The complete variable domain, with remaining parts taken from reference TRBV5-1 and TRBJ1-5, reads KAGVTQTPRYLIKTRGQQVTLSCSPISGHRSVSWYQQTPGQGLQFLFEYFSETQRNKGNFPGRFSGRQFSNSRSEMNVSTLELGDSALYLCASSLDGIGNQPQHFGDGTRLSIL.

The sample holds a few counts of this clone. The chain recombines TRBV11-2 with TRBJ1-4; possibly TRBD1 for D (6 bases). This CDR3 region has 14 residues. With 3 bases removed from V and 6 bases from J, the gap between germline ends came to 11 bases. Germline-derived CDR1 and CDR2 are SGHAT and FQNNGV. The DNA for the CDR3 is TGTGCCAGCAGCTTCGGGGGGCCGGATGAAAAACTGTTTTTT. Translated, it gives CASSFGGPDEKLFF.

In its sample, this clone was seen a few times. The chain employs TRBV27 and TRBJ2-7; 7 bases align to TRBD1. Unmatched junction bases numbered 4, after V lost 5 bases and J lost 0 bases. The V gene's germline CDR1 is MNHEY and CDR2 SMNVEV (reference sequence). CDR3 length: 14 residues. CDR3 sequence (DNA): TGTGCCAGCAGTCCTAGACAGGGCTCCTACGAGCAGTACTTC. Translated: CASSPRQGSYEQYF.